These T cell receptor beta chains were read from a single sample in a study of vaccination and CD4 T cells after COVID-19. TCRdb analysed the PCR reads with MiXCR anew, one entry per CDR3 protein. The sample lists approximately 14,000 distinct CDR3 sequences, 73% occurring once. These TCRs' antigens remain unknown. Input material: CD4+ T cells from blood, cultured in vitro. The receptors were gathered from a human donor who had recovered from COVID-19. Both conserved end residues are part of each CDR3. Each record gives: CDR3 protein, CDR3 DNA, J gene, clone size, D gene, V gene. A D gene is named only where the DNA matches it firmly. Not all rows give a size; the values are once, few, many and, for expanded clones, a class.

CDR3: CASSISGSRYEQFF
DNA: TGTGCCAGTAGTATCAGCGGGAGCCGCTATGAGCAGTTCTTC
J: TRBJ2-1
size: NA
D: TRBD2
V: TRBV19

CDR3: CASSRLAGGNEQFF
DNA: TGTGCCAGTAGTAGACTTGCGGGAGGTAATGAGCAGTTCTTC
J: TRBJ2-1
size: NA
D: TRBD2
V: TRBV19

CDR3: CASRRQGEGYTF
DNA: TGTGCCAGCAGGCGACAGGGGGAAGGCTACACCTTC
J: TRBJ1-2
size: NA
D: TRBD1
V: TRBV6-2/TRBV6-3

CDR3: CATRTGPYEQYF
DNA: TGTGCCACCAGAACGGGCCCCTACGAGCAGTACTTC
J: TRBJ2-7
size: few
D: NA
V: TRBV15

CDR3: CATSETGGNQPQHF
DNA: TGTGCCACCAGTGAAACCGGGGGCAATCAGCCCCAGCATTTT
J: TRBJ1-5
size: NA
D: NA
V: TRBV24-1

CDR3: CASSLTGVQPQHF
DNA: TGTGCCAGCAGCTTAACAGGGGTTCAGCCCCAGCATTTT
J: TRBJ1-5
size: NA
D: TRBD1
V: TRBV7-9

CDR3: CASRGDRRPQETQYF
DNA: TGTGCCAGCAGAGGGGACCGAAGACCCCAAGAGACCCAGTACTTC
J: TRBJ2-5
size: NA
D: NA
V: TRBV6-1

CDR3: CASSFTSGYYNEQFF
DNA: TGTGCCAGCAGCTTCACTAGCGGGTACTACAATGAGCAGTTCTTC
J: TRBJ2-1
size: NA
D: TRBD2
V: TRBV7-2

CDR3: CASSFPGTGIYEQYF
DNA: TGTGCCAGCTCATTCCCGGGGACAGGGATCTACGAGCAGTACTTC
J: TRBJ2-7
size: NA
D: TRBD1
V: TRBV28

CDR3: CASTSKSYEQYF
DNA: TGTGCCAGCACCTCAAAGAGCTACGAGCAGTACTTC
J: TRBJ2-7
size: NA
D: NA
V: TRBV27

CDR3: CATSSPQGRWETQYF
DNA: TGTGCCACCAGCAGCCCGCAGGGGCGGTGGGAGACCCAGTACTTC
J: TRBJ2-5
size: NA
D: NA
V: TRBV15

CDR3: CASSFRGVSYNEQFF
DNA: TGTGCCAGCAGCTTCCGAGGGGTTTCCTACAATGAGCAGTTCTTC
J: TRBJ2-1
size: NA
D: NA
V: TRBV27

CDR3: CASSPGPSPYF
DNA: TGTGCCAGCAGCCCCGGACCGTCGCCGTACTTC
J: TRBJ2-7
size: NA
D: NA
V: TRBV6-2/TRBV6-3

CDR3: CATSGQTNTEAFF
DNA: TGTGCCACCTCGGGACAGACGAACACTGAAGCTTTCTTT
J: TRBJ1-1
size: once
D: TRBD1
V: TRBV24-1

CDR3: CASIKGLAGGGTGELFF
DNA: TGTGCCAGCATCAAAGGACTAGCGGGAGGAGGCACCGGGGAGCTGTTTTTT
J: TRBJ2-2
size: few
D: TRBD2
V: TRBV12-3/TRBV12-4

CDR3: CASSSHRSDNEQFF
DNA: TGTGCCAGCAGCTCGCACCGCTCTGACAATGAGCAGTTCTTC
J: TRBJ2-1
size: once
D: NA
V: TRBV7-2

CDR3: CASSDVPSSPLHF
DNA: TGTGCCAGCAGTGACGTGCCCTCGTCACCCCTCCACTTT
J: TRBJ1-6
size: NA
D: NA
V: TRBV27

CDR3: CASSPRRGHTEAFF
DNA: TGTGCCAGTAGTCCCAGGCGGGGGCACACTGAAGCTTTCTTT
J: TRBJ1-1
size: NA
D: NA
V: TRBV19

CDR3: CASRVDRGRIYGYTF
DNA: TGTGCCAGCAGGGTAGACAGGGGGCGAATTTATGGCTACACCTTC
J: TRBJ1-2
size: NA
D: TRBD1
V: TRBV5-4

CDR3: CASQVKQGKSTEAFF
DNA: TGTGCCAGCCAAGTTAAACAGGGCAAGAGCACTGAAGCTTTCTTT
J: TRBJ1-1
size: few
D: NA
V: TRBV25-1

CDR3: CASSLYRGPYNEQFF
DNA: TGTGCCAGCAGCTTGTATCGGGGTCCCTACAATGAGCAGTTCTTC
J: TRBJ2-1
size: NA
D: NA
V: TRBV7-3

CDR3: CASSERSPDTQYF
DNA: TGTGCCAGCAGTGAGCGGTCCCCAGATACGCAGTATTTT
J: TRBJ2-3
size: NA
D: NA
V: TRBV6-1

CDR3: CASSIARTGVGEQYF
DNA: TGTGCCAGCAGCATAGCTCGGACAGGGGTGGGCGAGCAGTACTTC
J: TRBJ2-7
size: NA
D: TRBD1
V: TRBV28

CDR3: CATSDLHRGDEQFF
DNA: TGTGCCACCAGTGATTTGCATCGGGGGGATGAGCAGTTCTTC
J: TRBJ2-1
size: once
D: TRBD2
V: TRBV24-1

CDR3: CASSSQTGRVGNQPQHF
DNA: TGTGCCAGTAGTAGCCAGACAGGGCGGGTCGGCAATCAGCCCCAGCATTTT
J: TRBJ1-5
size: NA
D: TRBD1
V: TRBV19

CDR3: CASSLARTVRKNIQYF
DNA: TGTGCCAGCAGCTTAGCGCGAACGGTCAGAAAAAACATTCAGTACTTC
J: TRBJ2-4
size: NA
D: NA
V: TRBV7-2

CDR3: CATSVPGTGMVGELFF
DNA: TGTGCCACCAGTGTCCCCGGGACAGGGATGGTCGGGGAGCTGTTTTTT
J: TRBJ2-2
size: NA
D: TRBD1
V: TRBV24-1

CDR3: CASSLTWGTTGELFF
DNA: TGTGCCAGCAGCCTGACATGGGGGACAACCGGGGAGCTGTTTTTT
J: TRBJ2-2
size: NA
D: NA
V: TRBV11-3

CDR3: CASSHTAGNQPQHF
DNA: TGTGCCAGCAGTCATACGGCGGGAAATCAGCCCCAGCATTTT
J: TRBJ1-5
size: NA
D: NA
V: TRBV28

CDR3: CASSPGGPTEELFF
DNA: TGTGCCAGCAGCCCAGGGGGACCAACCGAGGAGCTGTTTTTT
J: TRBJ2-2
size: few
D: TRBD1
V: TRBV11-1

CDR3: CATSGGRAGYQETQYF
DNA: TGTGCCACCAGTGGGGGGAGGGCTGGGTACCAAGAGACCCAGTACTTC
J: TRBJ2-5
size: NA
D: TRBD2
V: TRBV24-1

CDR3: CASRGGGLYSGANVLTF
DNA: TGTGCCAGCAGGGGGGGCGGGTTATACTCTGGGGCCAACGTCCTGACTTTC
J: TRBJ2-6
size: NA
D: NA
V: TRBV2

CDR3: CASSEAGGPFDTQYF
DNA: TGTGCCAGCAGTGAAGCGGGAGGGCCTTTTGATACGCAGTATTTT
J: TRBJ2-3
size: NA
D: TRBD2
V: TRBV6-1

CDR3: CASSPIKGRAEAFF
DNA: TGTGCCAGCAGCCCAATTAAGGGACGGGCTGAAGCTTTCTTT
J: TRBJ1-1
size: NA
D: NA
V: TRBV7-9

CDR3: CASSYLGGGGNQPQHF
DNA: TGTGCCAGCAGTTATCTGGGGGGAGGGGGCAATCAGCCCCAGCATTTT
J: TRBJ1-5
size: few
D: NA
V: TRBV6-5

CDR3: CASKEGNIQYF
DNA: TGTGCCAGCAAAGAGGGAAACATTCAGTACTTC
J: TRBJ2-4
size: NA
D: NA
V: TRBV6-1

CDR3: CASTNQTSMYLCASRGRWEEPQHF
DNA: NA
J: TRBJ1-5
size: NA
D: NA
V: TRBV7-2

CDR3: CASSPDRLMNTEAFF
DNA: TGTGCCAGCTCACCAGACAGACTAATGAACACTGAAGCTTTCTTT
J: TRBJ1-1
size: NA
D: NA
V: TRBV18

CDR3: CASREIKGSRSNQPQHF
DNA: TGTGCCAGCAGAGAGATCAAGGGGTCCCGAAGCAATCAGCCCCAGCATTTT
J: TRBJ1-5
size: NA
D: NA
V: TRBV6-2/TRBV6-3

CDR3: CASGSLDGSSSPLHF
DNA: TGTGCCAGCGGATCTCTGGACGGGTCGTCTTCACCCCTCCACTTT
J: TRBJ1-6
size: NA
D: NA
V: TRBV28

CDR3: CASSYGPASYGYTF
DNA: TGTGCCAGCAGTTACGGCCCGGCCAGCTATGGCTACACCTTC
J: TRBJ1-2
size: NA
D: NA
V: TRBV6-2/TRBV6-3

CDR3: CATSRAGELFF
DNA: TGTGCCACCAGCAGGGCCGGGGAGCTGTTTTTT
J: TRBJ2-2
size: NA
D: NA
V: TRBV15

CDR3: CASSLPLAGGPTGELFF
DNA: TGTGCCAGCAGTTTACCACTAGCGGGAGGGCCCACCGGGGAGCTGTTTTTT
J: TRBJ2-2
size: medium-sized
D: TRBD2
V: TRBV28

CDR3: CASSSPPTGRDGYTF
DNA: TGTGCCAGCAGTTCACCCCCGACAGGGAGGGATGGCTACACCTTC
J: TRBJ1-2
size: few
D: TRBD1
V: TRBV27

CDR3: CASSKTSAAGELFF
DNA: TGTGCCAGCAGCAAAACTAGCGCCGCCGGGGAGCTGTTTTTT
J: TRBJ2-2
size: NA
D: TRBD2
V: TRBV12-3/TRBV12-4